A single sample gave rise to the 28 T cell receptor beta chains below, sequenced in a study of CD8+ T cells in alopecia areata. Specified treatment: oral pan-JAK inhibitor, 5-10 mg twice daily. Isolated RNA was reverse transcribed into cDNA used as the sequencing template. Measured with immunoSEQ multiplex PCR; TCRdb has only the in-frame clones, and not every one. The repertoire includes 150,000 to 200,000 clones, approximately 60% of them detected once, and approximately 14% sits in the top ten. This specimen was CD4+ T cells sorted from blood, taken at week 24, from a patient treated with tofacitinib. These receptors came from a human donor with alopecia areata.

V and J are TRBV4-1 and TRBJ2-1, with a tentative D call TRBD1 (5 bases). Per the germline V gene, CDR1 is MGHRA and CDR2 is YSYEKL. The V end lost 4 bases, the J end lost 0 bases, and 19 bases lay between the germline ends. This CDR3 region has 18 residues. CDR3 region: CASSPDETGGFSYNEQFF. The CDR3 bases are TGCGCCAGCAGCCCTGATGAAACAGGCGGATTCTCCTACAATGAGCAGTTCTTC.

The chain carries TRBV7-2 and TRBJ2-1, with 11 positions matching TRBD2. Unmatched junction bases numbered 4, after V lost 0 bases and J lost 0 bases. Germline CDR1 SGHTA, CDR2 FQGNSA. The CDR3 is 18 residues long. CDR3 region: CASSLAASGGSSYNEQFF. The CDR3 region has the DNA TGTGCCAGCAGCTTAGCGGCTAGCGGGGGGAGCTCCTACAATGAGCAGTTCTTC. The whole variable domain, remainder taken from reference TRBV7-2 and TRBJ2-1, is GAGVSQSPSNKVTEKGKDVELRCDPISGHTALYWYRQSLGQGLEFLIYFQGNSAPDKSGLPSDRFSAERTGGSVSTLTIQRTQQEDSAVYLCASSLAASGGSSYNEQFFGPGTRLTVL.

The V call is TRBV30, the J call TRBJ2-1; the match to TRBD2 covers 8 bases. This CDR3 comprises 13 residues. Germline assignment: CDR1 GTSNPN and CDR2 SVGIG (reference sequence). Germline trimming cut 1 base from V and 14 bases from J; bases unmatched to any gene: 10. The CDR3 DNA follows: TGTGCCTGGAGTGGCGACTGGCGGGGGGTCGAGTTCTTC. Amino acid sequence: CAWSGDWRGVEFF.

The rearrangement links TRBV7-9 to TRBJ2-7, with 7 bases matching TRBD2. Germline assignment: CDR1 SEHNR and CDR2 FQNEAQ (reference sequence). CDR3 length: 16 amino acids. The junction had 10 bases not matched to a gene; V was cut back by 5 bases and J by 0 bases. CDR3 in amino acids: CASSLSGGLSSYEQYF. The CDR3 DNA follows: TGTGCCAGCAGCCTCTCGGGGGGTTTAAGCTCCTACGAGCAGTACTTC.

This clone was counted once. The chain has TRBV28 and TRBJ2-7; D remains ambiguous. Germline V gene data show CDR1 as MDHEN and CDR2 as SYDVKM. The CDR3 length is 13 residues. V was clipped by 6 bases and J by 2 bases, with 11 bases between them. CDR3 nucleotide sequence: TGTGCCAGCAGAAAACCAGGCGCCTACGAGCAGTACTTC. Translated: CASRKPGAYEQYF.

The chain has TRBV27 and TRBJ1-1; D unresolved. This CDR3 is 10 amino acids long. Trimming shortened V by 7 bases and J by 2 bases, and 2 bases separated the two germline ends. Germline assignment: CDR1 MNHEY and CDR2 SMNVEV (reference sequence). The CDR3 loop is CASTNTEAFF. The CDR3 nucleotides are TGTGCCAGCACTAACACTGAAGCTTTCTTT.

Written as DNA, the CDR3 is TGCGCCAGCAGCTTGGCGACTAGCGGGGCCTACGAGCAGTACTTC. Protein product: CASSLATSGAYEQYF. This chain uses TRBV5-1 with TRBJ2-7, with 11 bases aligning to TRBD2. Trimming took 0 bases from V and 2 from J; bases not matched to a gene: 1. The CDR3 has 15 residues. Germline CDR1 reads SGHRS; CDR2 reads YFSETQ. The whole variable domain, remainder taken from reference TRBV5-1 and TRBJ2-7, is KAGVTQTPRYLIKTRGQQVTLSCSPISGHRSVSWYQQTPGQGLQFLFEYFSETQRNKGNFPGRFSGRQFSNSRSEMNVSTLELGDSALYLCASSLATSGAYEQYFGPGTRLTVT.

V and J are TRBV30 and TRBJ2-5, with D perhaps matching TRBD1 or TRBD2 (5 bases each). Germline lookup yields CDR1 GTSNPN and CDR2 SVGIG (reference sequence). The CDR3 loop spans 14 amino acids. Between the trimmed V and J ends, which lost 3 bases and 2 bases, there was a span of 13 bases. CDR3 sequence (DNA): TGTGCCTGGAGCCTAGGGGACCATCAAGAGACCCAGTACTTC. Its protein is CAWSLGDHQETQYF.

The chain couples TRBV7-9 to TRBJ2-7; TRBD2 might be the D (8 bases). The CDR3 consists of 19 residues. V lost 0 bases to trimming and J lost 2 bases, with 23 bases between them. Per germline, CDR1 SEHNR and CDR2 FQNEAQ (reference sequence). Here the CDR3 DNA reads TGTGCCAGCAGCTTAGCGTCGGGAGGGGGCTATTTGACTACCTACGAGCAGTACTTC. This gives the protein CASSLASGGGYLTTYEQYF.

This chain joins TRBV29-1 and TRBJ1-5; no reliable D call. This CDR3 comprises 13 residues. V lost 7 bases and J lost 1, with 11 bases in between. Germline V lookup: CDR1 SQVTM, CDR2 ANQGSEA. The DNA of the CDR3 is TGCAGCGGTCAGCTAGACAGCAATCAGCCCCAGCATTTT. As protein: CSGQLDSNQPQHF.

The J gene is TRBJ2-7, the V gene TRBV2; D possibly corresponds to TRBD1 (5 bases). From germline, CDR1 is SNHLY and CDR2 FYNNEI. Between the trimmed V and J ends, which lost 10 bases and 3 bases, there was a span of 16 bases. The CDR3 is 13 residues long. The chain's CDR3 is CATRAVGNYEQYF. The CDR3 nucleotides are TGTGCCACCAGGGCGGTAGGCAACTACGAGCAGTACTTC.

The J gene is TRBJ2-5, the V gene TRBV7-9; the D gene is possibly TRBD2 (5 bases). Deletions cut 6 bases from V and 5 bases from J, with 13 bases between. Germline V CDR1 and CDR2: SEHNR, FQNEAQ (reference sequence). The CDR3 loop spans 13 amino acids. CDR3 coding DNA: TGTGCCAGCAGTCGCGGGTCGGGGGAGACCCAGTACTTC. It specifies CASSRGSGETQYF.

The chain combines TRBV30 with TRBJ2-7, with D unresolved. The CDR3 length is 13 residues. Germline CDR1 reads GTSNPN; CDR2 reads SVGIG (reference sequence). Deletions cut 4 bases from V and 4 bases from J, with 14 bases between. CDR3 sequence reads: CAWKWFTRYEQYF. The CDR3 DNA is TGTGCCTGGAAATGGTTTACACGGTACGAGCAGTACTTC.

This clone came up a few times. J is TRBJ1-2 and V is TRBV11-2; no clear D gene. The CDR3 is 12 amino acids. The germline CDR1 and CDR2 sequences are SGHAT and FQNNGV. V was shortened by 3 bases and J by 5 bases, with 7 bases between the two germline ends. The CDR3 loop is CASSFGEYGYTF. DNA for the CDR3: TGTGCCAGCAGCTTTGGCGAGTATGGCTACACCTTC.

This clone was counted a few times. The chain employs TRBV6-5 and TRBJ2-7, with D unresolved. Trimming took off 5 bases at V and 0 bases at J, with 5 bases between the two ends. The CDR3 runs 12 residues. Germline CDR1 MNHEY, CDR2 SVGAGI. The CDR3, as DNA: TGTGCCAGCAGTCCCAGCTCCTACGAGCAGTACTTC. This encodes CASSPSSYEQYF.

This chain connects TRBV5-4 to TRBJ1-1; D ambiguous. The CDR3 totals 13 residues. V was trimmed by 1 base and J by 7 bases, leaving 11 bases between them. Per the germline V gene, CDR1 is SGHNT and CDR2 is YYREEE (reference sequence). Here the CDR3 DNA reads TGTGCCAGCAGCTTGACGGGCAGACATGAAGCTTTCTTT. It specifies CASSLTGRHEAFF. Full variable domain (rest looked up from reference TRBV5-4 and TRBJ1-1): ETGVTQSPTHLIKTRGQQVTLRCSSQSGHNTVSWYQQALGQGPQFIFQYYREEENGRGNFPPRFSGLQFPNYSSELNVNALELDDSALYLCASSLTGRHEAFFGQGTRLTVV.

The chain has TRBV2 and TRBJ1-5; maybe TRBD1 (5 bases). V lost 7 bases, J lost 1 base, and 14 bases lay in between. The CDR3 has 15 amino acids. The V gene's germline CDR1 is SNHLY and CDR2 FYNNEI. CDR3 DNA sequence: TGTGCCAGCAAGCGGGACGGGACCAGCAATCAGCCCCAGCATTTT. Translation gives CASKRDGTSNQPQHF.

The rearrangement joins TRBV7-9 to TRBJ2-5; D is unclear. CDR3 length equals 12 residues. V was pared by 5 bases and J by 5 bases, with 9 bases between. Germline-derived CDR1 and CDR2 are SEHNR and FQNEAQ (reference sequence). The CDR3 DNA reads TGTGCCAGCAGCCCTCTCCGTGAGACCCAGTACTTC. It encodes CASSPLRETQYF.

This clone was seen a few times. V and J are TRBV6-4 and TRBJ2-5; 7 nucleotides agree with TRBD1. CDR1 MRHNA and CDR2 SNTAGT come from the germline V gene. The CDR3 consists of 13 residues. V shed 2 bases and J 7 bases; nucleotides not matched to a gene: 4. This chain's CDR3 is CASSDGAGGTQYF. Here the CDR3 DNA reads TGTGCCAGCAGTGACGGGGCAGGGGGGACCCAGTACTTC.

The CDR3 region is CASSRDRGNTEAFF. CDR3 DNA sequence: TGCGCCAGCAGCAGGGACAGGGGGAACACTGAAGCTTTCTTT. The chain links TRBV4-1 to TRBJ1-1, with 10 nucleotides matching TRBD1. V was clipped by 5 bases and J by 1 base; unmatched bases: 1. CDR3 length: 14 amino acids. Germline V gene lookup returns CDR1 MGHRA and CDR2 YSYEKL.

V gene TRBV29-1 combines with J gene TRBJ1-2; TRBD1 matches at 7 bases. The CDR3 extends over 11 amino acids. The ends lost 6 bases at V and 8 bases at J; junction bases unmatched: 6. CDR1 is SQVTM and CDR2 is ANQGSEA in the germline V gene. In DNA, the CDR3 is TGCAGCGTGCGGGACAGCCTGGGCTACACCTTC. This codes for CSVRDSLGYTF.

The J gene is TRBJ1-6, the V gene TRBV30; D gene ambiguous. Germline V CDR1 and CDR2: GTSNPN, SVGIG (reference sequence). Trimming cost V 3 bases and J 6 bases, with 12 bases left between them. The CDR3 is made up of 14 amino acids. The CDR3 region is CAWRSRPRNSPLHF. The CDR3 bases are TGTGCCTGGAGAAGCCGACCGCGTAATTCACCCCTCCACTTT. The full variable domain, completed using reference TRBV30 and TRBJ1-6, is SQTIHQWPATLVQPVGSPLSLECTVEGTSNPNLYWYRQAAGRGLQLLFYSVGIGQISSEVPQNLSASRPQDRQFILSSKKLLLSDSGFYLCAWRSRPRNSPLHFGNGTRLTVT.

The chain uses TRBV6-5 and TRBJ1-2; D might be TRBD1 (5 bases). V was shortened by 6 bases and J by 12 bases, with 20 bases between the two germline ends. Germline V gives CDR1 MNHEY, CDR2 SVGAGI. The CDR3 consists of 13 residues. The CDR3 bases are TGTGCCAGCAGGGCACAGGCTCGATTGTTCCACACCTTC. It specifies CASRAQARLFHTF.

The chain employs TRBV30 and TRBJ1-3; D ambiguous. The CDR3 is 17 residues long. Germline assignment: CDR1 GTSNPN and CDR2 SVGIG (reference sequence). V lost 1 base, J lost 0 bases, and 16 bases lay in between. Here the CDR3 DNA reads TGTGCCTGGAGTGGGCAGAGCAGAACTAGCTCTGGAAACACCATATATTTT. Translation: CAWSGQSRTSSGNTIYF.

The CDR3 coding sequence is TGTGCCAGCGGGTCAGGCTTAAACTATGGCTACACCTTC. As protein: CASGSGLNYGYTF. The chain is built from TRBV6-5 and TRBJ1-2; D remains ambiguous. V was trimmed by 8 bases and J by 2 bases, leaving 12 bases between them. Germline CDR1 reads MNHEY; CDR2 reads SVGAGI. CDR3 length equals 13 residues.

This clone was picked up a small number of times. The genes are TRBV28 and TRBJ2-2, with unresolved D. This CDR3 has 12 amino acids. With 4 bases removed from V and 3 bases from J, the gap between germline ends came to 3 bases. Germline V gives CDR1 MDHEN, CDR2 SYDVKM. The CDR3 loop is CASSSYTGELFF. The CDR3 DNA reads as TGTGCCAGCAGTTCCTACACCGGGGAGCTGTTTTTT.

This clone was recorded many times. This sequence joins TRBV4-2 and TRBJ1-4; perhaps TRBD1 as D (6 bases). The CDR3 covers 17 residues. The germline CDR1 and CDR2 sequences are LGHNA and YNFKEQ. V was shortened by 4 bases and J by 5 bases, with 20 bases between the two germline ends. In DNA, the CDR3 is TGTGCCAGCAGCCCAACATTCCAGGGGCCTTCAAATGAAAAACTGTTTTTT. Protein product: CASSPTFQGPSNEKLFF.

The chain joins TRBV18 to TRBJ1-1; perhaps TRBD1 as D (5 bases). CDR3 length: 16 residues. Trimming shortened V by 0 bases and J by 1 base, and 12 bases separated the two germline ends. The germline V gene has CDR1 KGHSH and CDR2 LQKENI. In nucleotides, the CDR3 is TGTGCCAGCTCACCACCAATGGGGACGCAGAACACTGAAGCTTTCTTT. This codes for CASSPPMGTQNTEAFF.